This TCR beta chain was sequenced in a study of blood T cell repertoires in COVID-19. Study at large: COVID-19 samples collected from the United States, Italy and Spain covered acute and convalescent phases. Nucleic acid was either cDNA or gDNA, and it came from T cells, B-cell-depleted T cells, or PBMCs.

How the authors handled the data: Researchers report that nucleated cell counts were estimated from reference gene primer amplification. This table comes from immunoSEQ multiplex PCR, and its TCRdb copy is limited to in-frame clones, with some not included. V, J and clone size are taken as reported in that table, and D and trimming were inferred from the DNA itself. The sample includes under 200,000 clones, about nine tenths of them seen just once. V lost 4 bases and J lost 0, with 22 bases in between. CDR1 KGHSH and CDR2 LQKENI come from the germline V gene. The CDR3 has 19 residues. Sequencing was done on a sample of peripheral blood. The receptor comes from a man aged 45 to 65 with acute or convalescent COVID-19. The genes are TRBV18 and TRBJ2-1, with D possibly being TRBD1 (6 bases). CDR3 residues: CASSQTSGVLQSSYNEQFF. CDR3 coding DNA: TGTGCCAGCTCACAAACCTCAGGGGTGCTTCAGAGCTCCTACAATGAGCAGTTCTTC.